The 30 T cell receptor beta chains given below trace back to one sample, sequenced in a study of cytomegalovirus exposure and HLA in healthy donors. Primers included in the PCR were 60 Vbeta and 13 Jbeta primers. Sequencing was performed with immunoSEQ multiplex PCR; in TCRdb, only in-frame clones are kept and a portion is missing. The repertoire consists of around 95,000 clones, with 75% to 85% occurring once and the leading ten covering roughly 3.4%. Material for sequencing was PBMCs. The origin of the receptors is a man aged 30-40 years in good health and CMV-seropositive.

The chain couples TRBV30 to TRBJ2-4; possibly TRBD1 for D (5 bases). V dropped 0 bases and J dropped 1 base, with 10 bases sitting between them. Per germline, CDR1 GTSNPN and CDR2 SVGIG (reference sequence). The CDR3 extends over 15 amino acids. The CDR3 spells CAWSVQVGAKNIQYF. CDR3 sequence (DNA): TGTGCCTGGAGTGTACAGGTCGGGGCCAAAAACATTCAGTACTTC.

The CDR3: CASSLVGFGTSGSFETQYF. DNA for the CDR3: TGTGCCAGCAGCTTAGTTGGGTTTGGGACTAGCGGGAGTTTCGAGACCCAGTACTTC. This chain links TRBV11-2 with TRBJ2-5; 14 bases are shared with TRBD2. V shed 1 base and J 5 bases; nucleotides not matched to a gene: 12. This CDR3 spans 19 amino acids. Germline assignment: CDR1 SGHAT and CDR2 FQNNGV.

V usage is TRBV18 and J usage is TRBJ1-1; TRBD1 agrees at 8 bases. CDR1 is KGHSH and CDR2 is LQKENI in the germline V gene. There are 15 residues in the CDR3. Trimming removed 5 bases from V and 4 bases from J; junction bases left unmatched: 9. The CDR3: CASSVETGVGTEAFF. DNA for the CDR3: TGTGCCAGCTCAGTTGAGACAGGGGTAGGCACTGAAGCTTTCTTT.

J is TRBJ2-5 and V is TRBV27, with D hard to call. The germline CDR1 and CDR2 sequences are MNHEY and SMNVEV (reference sequence). The germline V and J ends were trimmed by 6 bases and 0 bases, with 8 bases remaining between them. The CDR3 has 13 amino acids. CDR3 DNA: TGTGCCAGCAGCTATTTGTACCAAGAGACCCAGTACTTC. Its protein product is CASSYLYQETQYF.

The chain links TRBV6-5 to TRBJ2-1, with D possibly being TRBD2 (6 bases). This CDR3 contains 13 residues. Trimming removed 3 bases at V and 8 bases at J, with 11 bases between. CDR1 MNHEY and CDR2 SVGAGI come from the germline V gene. The CDR3 region has the DNA TGTGCCAGCAGTTATCGGAGGGACGATGAGCAGTTCTTC. This codes for CASSYRRDDEQFF.

V gene TRBV13 combines with J gene TRBJ2-5, with 10 positions matching TRBD1. Per the germline V gene, CDR1 is PRHDT and CDR2 is FYEKMQ (reference sequence). The V gene end was trimmed by 4 bases and the J gene end by 5 bases; junction bases not matched to a gene: 13. CDR3 length equals 17 residues. For the CDR3, the DNA is TGTGCCAGCAGCTGCCGAGGCGGGACAGGGGATGAGGAGACCCAGTACTTC. Its translation: CASSCRGGTGDEETQYF.

The chain combines TRBV25-1 with TRBJ2-1, with TRBD2 matching 7 bases. The V gene's germline CDR1 is MGHDK and CDR2 SYGVNS. J lost 9 bases, V lost 4 bases, and 3 bases had no gene match. The CDR3 runs to 12 residues. The CDR3 sequence is CASSVRESEQFF. The CDR3 region has the DNA TGTGCCAGCAGTGTGCGGGAGAGTGAGCAGTTCTTC.

The V and J genes are TRBV6-1 and TRBJ1-4; D remains unclear. The CDR3 is made up of 11 amino acids. The V gene's germline CDR1 is MNHNS and CDR2 SASEGT. Trimming removed 8 bases from V and 8 bases from J, with 9 bases in between. The CDR3 loop is CASGWEEKLFF. CDR3 in DNA: TGTGCCAGCGGATGGGAGGAAAAACTGTTTTTT.

The chain has TRBV7-2 and TRBJ2-3; 12 nucleotides match TRBD2. V shed 5 bases and J 2 bases; nucleotides not matched to a gene: 5. From germline, CDR1 is SGHTA and CDR2 FQGNSA. The CDR3 contains 16 residues. CDR3 region: CASSQRLAGVTDTQYF. CDR3 nucleotide sequence: TGTGCCAGCAGCCAGAGACTAGCGGGGGTCACAGATACGCAGTATTTT.

The chain combines TRBV29-1 with TRBJ2-1; 8 nucleotides agree with TRBD2. V shed 0 bases, J shed 9 bases, and the junction held 7 bases outside the gene matches. The CDR3 extends over 14 amino acids. In germline, CDR1 is SQVTM, CDR2 ANQGSEA. The DNA for the CDR3 is TGCAGCGTTGAAGATCGGGGACTAGTGTCTGAGCAGTTCTTC. The encoded protein is CSVEDRGLVSEQFF.

The rearrangement links TRBV29-1 to TRBJ2-1; TRBD1 is a possible D gene (5 bases). This CDR3 region has 14 residues. Germline V gives CDR1 SQVTM, CDR2 ANQGSEA. The V and J ends lost 8 bases and 0 bases respectively, with 14 bases between them. CDR3: CSLTGNSSYNEQFF. DNA for the CDR3: TGCAGCCTCACAGGTAATTCCTCCTACAATGAGCAGTTCTTC.

The table lists this clone with a count of one. This chain links TRBV6-4 with TRBJ1-1; perhaps TRBD1 as D (6 bases). V shed 5 bases and J shed 4 bases, with 17 bases lying between them. The CDR3 covers 15 residues. Per germline, CDR1 MRHNA and CDR2 SNTAGT. In DNA form, the CDR3 reads TGTGCCAGCAGTCCCGGGACATGGTCGGTCACTGAAGCTTTCTTT. It yields the protein CASSPGTWSVTEAFF.

J is TRBJ2-1 and V is TRBV18, with D perhaps matching TRBD2 (6 bases). This CDR3 is built from 15 residues. V lost 3 bases and J 7 bases, leaving 16 bases between the germline ends. CDR1 is KGHSH and CDR2 is LQKENI in the germline V gene. The CDR3 region is CASSPRGGSGNEQFF. DNA for the CDR3: TGTGCCAGCTCACCCCGTGGGGGGAGCGGGAATGAGCAGTTCTTC.

This clone showed up just a few times. The chain uses TRBV6-5 and TRBJ1-1; no definite D call. V lost 2 bases and J 2 bases, leaving 12 bases between the germline ends. The CDR3 is 15 residues long. CDR1 and CDR2 (germline): MNHEY, SVGAGI. The CDR3 region has the DNA TGTGCCAGCAGTTACATTGGCAGCGATAACACTGAAGCTTTCTTT. Protein product: CASSYIGSDNTEAFF.

The chain is built from TRBV9 and TRBJ2-2; 7 nucleotides line up with TRBD1. Looked up from germline, CDR1 is SGDLS and CDR2 is YYNGEE. J gave up 3 bases and V 1 base, and 6 bases lay outside the gene matches. The CDR3 extends over 16 amino acids. CDR3 loop: CASSVSQQGDTGELFF. For the CDR3, the DNA is TGTGCCAGCAGCGTAAGCCAGCAGGGGGACACCGGGGAGCTGTTTTTT.

The chain has TRBV28 and TRBJ2-7; 10 bases are a match to TRBD1. This CDR3 spans 15 amino acids. V dropped 6 bases and J dropped 7; count of bases not matched to a gene: 12. Germline lookup yields CDR1 MDHEN and CDR2 SYDVKM. CDR3 residues: CASSPSGTGEGEQYF. CDR3 sequence (DNA): TGTGCCAGCAGCCCGTCCGGGACAGGGGAGGGGGAGCAGTACTTC.

The chain employs TRBV5-1 and TRBJ2-7, with D possibly being TRBD2 (5 bases). CDR1 is SGHRS and CDR2 is YFSETQ in the germline V gene. CDR3 size: 14 residues. V lost 4 bases and J 4 bases, leaving 15 bases between the germline ends. Here the CDR3 reads CASSPRQGLYEQYF. In DNA form, the CDR3 reads TGCGCCAGCAGCCCGAGGCAAGGACTGTACGAGCAGTACTTC.

This chain links TRBV5-1 with TRBJ2-1; the match to TRBD2 covers 11 bases. The J segment lost 7 bases and the V segment lost 3 bases, leaving 6 bases of the junction unmatched. CDR1 SGHRS and CDR2 YFSETQ come from the germline V gene. This CDR3 contains 15 residues. The CDR3 sequence is CASSSGTSGANEQFF. In nucleotides, the CDR3 is TGCGCCAGCAGCTCCGGGACTAGCGGAGCGAATGAGCAGTTCTTC.

The genes are TRBV5-5 and TRBJ2-7, with 9 positions matching TRBD1. The ends lost 0 bases at V and 2 bases at J; junction bases unmatched: 3. The CDR3 extends over 15 amino acids. Germline V gene data show CDR1 as SGHKS and CDR2 as YYEKEE (reference sequence). The CDR3 coding sequence is TGTGCCAGCAGCTTGGATGGGACAGGGCCCTACGAGCAGTACTTC. It translates to CASSLDGTGPYEQYF.

V gene TRBV6-1 combines with J gene TRBJ2-2; 7 bases align to TRBD2. This CDR3 contains 15 residues. J gave up 5 bases and V 2 bases, and 5 bases lay outside the gene matches. The germline V gene has CDR1 MNHNS and CDR2 SASEGT. In DNA form, the CDR3 reads TGTGCCAGCAGTGAACGGGCCGGGGGGACCGGGGAGCTGTTTTTT. It specifies CASSERAGGTGELFF.

This sequence joins TRBV7-9 and TRBJ2-3; TRBD2 aligns across 10 bases. The V gene's germline CDR1 is SEHNR and CDR2 FQNEAQ (reference sequence). The CDR3 has 15 amino acids. V was clipped by 3 bases and J by 2 bases; unmatched bases: 2. Here the CDR3 reads CASSFSGRNTDTQYF. CDR3 nucleotide sequence: TGTGCCAGCAGCTTTAGCGGGAGGAACACAGATACGCAGTATTTT. Together with reference TRBV7-9 and TRBJ2-3, the CDR3 gives the full variable domain: DTGVSQNPRHKITKRGQNVTFRCDPISEHNRLYWYRQTLGQGPEFLTYFQNEAQLEKSRLLSDRFSAERPKGSFSTLEIQRTEQGDSAMYLCASSFSGRNTDTQYFGPGTRLTVL.

This rearrangement joins TRBV7-2 to TRBJ2-7; the match to TRBD2 covers 12 bases. CDR3 length: 19 residues. The V segment lost 2 bases and the J segment 1 base; nucleotides outside the gene matches: 12. Germline V gene sequence: CDR1 SGHTA, CDR2 FQGNSA. CDR3 protein: CASSLSSSGRAVLSYEQYF. The CDR3 coding sequence is TGTGCCAGCAGCTTATCGTCTAGCGGGAGGGCCGTTTTATCCTACGAGCAGTACTTC. Full variable domain (missing parts from reference TRBV7-2 and TRBJ2-7): GAGVSQSPSNKVTEKGKDVELRCDPISGHTALYWYRQSLGQGLEFLIYFQGNSAPDKSGLPSDRFSAERTGGSVSTLTIQRTQQEDSAVYLCASSLSSSGRAVLSYEQYFGPGTRLTVT.

The J gene is TRBJ2-5, the V gene TRBV9, with D tentatively TRBD2 (7 bases). The CDR3 has 15 amino acids. The germline gives CDR1 SGDLS, CDR2 YYNGEE. Trimming left V 4 bases short and J 4 bases short, with 17 bases between. CDR3 DNA sequence: TGTGCCAGCAGCTCGAGGGGGGGTATAGGAGAGACCCAGTACTTC. Encoded protein: CASSSRGGIGETQYF.

This clone has just one count. The gene calls are TRBV6-6 and TRBJ1-2; 7 nucleotides align to TRBD1. CDR3 size: 14 residues. CDR1 MNHNY and CDR2 SVGAGI come from the germline V gene (reference sequence). V lost 2 bases to trimming and J lost 8 bases; unmatched junction nucleotides: 8. In DNA, the CDR3 is TGTGCCAGCAGTTACGTCGACAGGGTACTGGGCTACACCTTC. Translation gives CASSYVDRVLGYTF.

V is TRBV9 and J is TRBJ1-1; D may be TRBD1 (5 bases). Per the germline V gene, CDR1 is SGDLS and CDR2 is YYNGEE. Trimming shortened V by 4 bases and J by 1 base, and 11 bases separated the two germline ends. The CDR3 covers 14 residues. This CDR3 reads CASSPGGTNTEAFF. The CDR3 coding sequence is TGTGCCAGCAGCCCGGGCGGGACGAACACTGAAGCTTTCTTT.

This clone was observed a few times. The V gene is TRBV28, the J gene TRBJ2-7; TRBD2 agrees at 13 bases. Trimming at V came to 5 bases and at J to 4 bases, leaving 5 bases not matched to a gene. Germline CDR1 MDHEN, CDR2 SYDVKM. The CDR3 extends over 15 amino acids. Here the CDR3 reads CASSVTSGRRYEQYF. CDR3 coding DNA: TGTGCCAGCAGTGTGACTAGCGGGAGGAGGTACGAGCAGTACTTC.

V gene TRBV12-5 combines with J gene TRBJ2-5; 11 bases align to TRBD2. The CDR3 consists of 17 residues. Per germline, CDR1 LGHNT and CDR2 FRNRAP. Trimming cost V 6 bases and J 0 bases; bases outside gene matches: 9. The CDR3: CASGSVRTSGYQETQYF. CDR3 nucleotides: TGTGCTAGTGGCTCAGTACGGACTAGCGGGTACCAAGAGACCCAGTACTTC.

Turning to this clone: At one of its ends the junction is not consistent with the germline gene, which may arise from a read error. The CDR3 DNA follows: TGTTCCAGCAGCTTAGGCCAGGGGACACCGGCGTATGGCTACACCTTC. Residues: CSSSLGQGTPAYGYTF. The V call is TRBV7-9, the J call TRBJ1-2, with a possible D match to TRBD1 (6 bases). The CDR3 extends over 16 amino acids. The germline gives CDR1 SEHNR, CDR2 FQNEAQ (reference sequence).

This rearrangement joins TRBV11-3 to TRBJ2-7; 10 positions match TRBD2. Germline V gives CDR1 SGHNT, CDR2 YENEEA. V was pared by 1 base and J by 4 bases, with 4 bases of the junction left unmatched. The CDR3 spans 15 residues. CDR3 region: CASSLGASGSYEQYF. In DNA, the CDR3 is TGTGCCAGCAGCTTAGGGGCTAGCGGGAGTTACGAGCAGTACTTC.

This clone was detected only a few times. This chain joins TRBV6-5 and TRBJ2-1, with D perhaps TRBD1 (6 bases). Trimming took off 7 bases at V and 5 bases at J, with 18 bases between the two ends. Germline V gives CDR1 MNHEY, CDR2 SVGAGI. The CDR3 extends over 15 amino acids. The CDR3 loop reads CASTSRTVGNNEQFF. In DNA form, the CDR3 reads TGTGCCAGCACCTCACGGACAGTGGGGAACAATGAGCAGTTCTTC.